This is a list of T cell receptor beta chains from one sample in a study of CD8+CD57+ T cells in acquired aplastic anemia. MiXCR was run by TCRdb on the reads, yielding one entry per CDR3 protein. The sample has 50,000 to 65,000 distinct CDR3 sequences; roughly 58% are singletons. Sequencing used sorted CD4+, CD8+, or CD8+CD57+ T cells (not recorded which) from PBMCs. Source of these receptors: a human donor in good health, serving as a control. Each CDR3 is given with its conserved first and last residue. D genes are given only for firm matches. A clone size is listed for some rows: how often the clone was seen (once, few, many), or a class if it is expanded.

.	.	TRBV7-9	TRBJ2-1	TGTGCCAGCTTCGACGGGGAGTTCAATGAGCAGTTCTTC	CASFDGEFNEQFF
few	.	TRBV19	TRBJ2-1	TGTGCCAGTATGGGGCTGTTCTTC	CASMGLFF
many	.	TRBV19	TRBJ1-2	TGTGCCAGTAGCCCCTCGGGGGAGATCAGGGGCTACACCTTC	CASSPSGEIRGYTF
.	.	TRBV29-1	TRBJ2-3	TGCAGCGTTGAAGATCGTCGTCCGGGGGGCTCTTATGTCGGCACAGATACGCAGTATTTT	CSVEDRRPGGSYVGTDTQYF
.	.	TRBV24-1	TRBJ2-2	TGTGCCACCAGTGATTTGGGGGCAGGGACGAACACCGGGGAGCTGTTTTTT	CATSDLGAGTNTGELFF
medium-sized	TRBD1	TRBV19	TRBJ2-7	TGTGCCAGTAGTATAGAAGGCAGGGGGCAAGACGAGCAGTACTTC	CASSIEGRGQDEQYF
.	TRBD1	TRBV7-7	TRBJ2-5	TGTGCCAGCAGCACGACAGGGGGAGAGACCCAGTACTTC	CASSTTGGETQYF
once	TRBD1	TRBV19	TRBJ1-5	TGTGCCAGTAACGAGGAGGGGGCGAGGCAGCCCCAGCATTTT	CASNEEGARQPQHF
many	.	TRBV19	TRBJ1-1	TGTGCCAGTAGTATAAGGAACGCGGGGATGAACACTGAAGCTTTCTTT	CASSIRNAGMNTEAFF
.	TRBD1	TRBV19	TRBJ2-1	TGTGCCAGTAGTCGGACAGGGAGTGAGCAGTTCTTC	CASSRTGSEQFF
medium-sized	.	TRBV29-1	TRBJ2-7	TGCAGCGTTCGTAGCCCCTACGAGCAGTACTTC	CSVRSPYEQYF
many	.	TRBV20-1	TRBJ1-6	TGCAGTGCTAGAGATACAGGGAACTCCATCGCTTATAATTCACCCCTCCACTTT	CSARDTGNSIAYNSPLHF
.	.	TRBV7-2	TRBJ2-5	TGTGCCAGCAGCCGGAGAACCCAAGAGACCCAGTACTTC	CASSRRTQETQYF
many	TRBD2	TRBV19	TRBJ2-1	TGTGCCAGTGTCGAGAGAGCGGGAGGTTACAATGAGCAGTTCTTC	CASVERAGGYNEQFF
many	TRBD2	TRBV7-2	TRBJ2-2	TGTGCCAGCAGCTTAGCCCTGGGACTAGCGGGAGTTAACACCGGGGAGCTGTTTTTT	CASSLALGLAGVNTGELFF
.	TRBD1	TRBV15	TRBJ2-1	TGTGCCACCAGCTGGGACAGGGGGGATGAGCAGTTCTTC	CATSWDRGDEQFF
many	TRBD2	TRBV5-6	TRBJ2-1	TGTGCCAGCAGCTTCTTAACGGGACTAGCGGGACTCAATGAGCAGTTCTTC	CASSFLTGLAGLNEQFF
many	.	TRBV7-9	TRBJ1-1	TGTGCCAGCAGCTTAGGGGGGCTTTTCACTGAAGCTTTCTTT	CASSLGGLFTEAFF
many	.	TRBV19	TRBJ1-2	TGTGCTAACTATGGCTACACCTTC	CANYGYTF
many	.	TRBV7-9	TRBJ2-1	TGTGCCAGCAGCTCGAAGGGTCGGGGGCTGGTCAATGAGCAGTTCTTC	CASSSKGRGLVNEQFF
many	.	TRBV11-2	TRBJ1-5	TGTGCCAGCAGCTTAGACAGAAGGCGCAATCAGCCCCAGCATTTT	CASSLDRRRNQPQHF
few	.	TRBV7-2	TRBJ1-1	TGTGCCAGCCTAGGACAGTGGAACACTGAAGCTTTCTTT	CASLGQWNTEAFF
many	.	TRBV5-1	TRBJ1-2	TGCGCCAGCAGCGGAAAGCAGGGACTAGGCTACACCTTC	CASSGKQGLGYTF
.	TRBD1	TRBV2	TRBJ1-6	TGTGCCAGCAGTGCTACCGGACAGGGAAGTTCACCCCTCCACTTT	CASSATGQGSSPLHF
many	.	TRBV6-1	TRBJ2-2	TGTGCCAGCTTGGAACCGAGAGGTCCCGGGGAGCTGTTTTTT	CASLEPRGPGELFF
.	.	TRBV19	TRBJ1-5	TGTCCCAGTAGCCCTGGTGATTGCAATCAGCCCCAGCATTTT	CPSSPGDCNQPQHF
.	TRBD2	TRBV9	TRBJ2-1	TGTGCCAGCAGCAATGGACTAGGGACTAGGGCGTTTGGGCAGTTCTTC	CASSNGLGTRAFGQFF
medium-sized	.	TRBV19	TRBJ1-1	TGTGCCAGTAGCCGGGACTCCGGGGGCACTGAAGCTTTCTTT	CASSRDSGGTEAFF
many	.	TRBV7-8	TRBJ1-1	TGTGCCAGCAGCCCAAGACAGTTCCTCACTGAAGCTTTCTTT	CASSPRQFLTEAFF
.	TRBD1	TRBV12-3/TRBV12-4	TRBJ2-7	TGTGCCAGCAGCTCCCCGGGACAGGGCTCCTACGAGCAGTGCTTC	CASSSPGQGSYEQCF
.	TRBD1	TRBV15	TRBJ1-5	TGTGCCACCAGCAGAGATCCAGGGGGAAATCAGCCCCAGCATTTT	CATSRDPGGNQPQHF